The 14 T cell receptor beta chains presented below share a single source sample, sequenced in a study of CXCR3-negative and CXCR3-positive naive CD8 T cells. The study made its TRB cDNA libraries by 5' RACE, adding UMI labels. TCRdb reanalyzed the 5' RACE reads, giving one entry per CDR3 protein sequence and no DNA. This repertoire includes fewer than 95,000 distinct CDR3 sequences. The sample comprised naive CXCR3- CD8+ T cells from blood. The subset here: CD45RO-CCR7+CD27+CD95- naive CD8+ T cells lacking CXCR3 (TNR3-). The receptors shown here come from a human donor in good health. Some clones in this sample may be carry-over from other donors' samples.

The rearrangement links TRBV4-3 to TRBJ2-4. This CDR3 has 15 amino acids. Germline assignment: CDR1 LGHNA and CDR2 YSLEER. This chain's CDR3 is CASSQSSGIKNIQYF.

CDR3 region: CASSVRGYSNQPQHF. The chain uses TRBV27 and TRBJ1-5; TCRdb calls TRBD1, which cannot be checked without DNA. The CDR3 has 15 amino acids. Germline-derived CDR1 and CDR2 are MNHEY and SMNVEV (reference sequence).

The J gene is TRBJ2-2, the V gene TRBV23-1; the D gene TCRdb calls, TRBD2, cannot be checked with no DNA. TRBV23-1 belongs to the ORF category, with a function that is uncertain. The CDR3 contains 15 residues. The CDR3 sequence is CASSQGGSHTGELFF.

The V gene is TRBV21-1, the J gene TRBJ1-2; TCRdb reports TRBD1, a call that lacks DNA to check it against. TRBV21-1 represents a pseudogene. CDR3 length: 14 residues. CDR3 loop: CASREPQGACGYTF.

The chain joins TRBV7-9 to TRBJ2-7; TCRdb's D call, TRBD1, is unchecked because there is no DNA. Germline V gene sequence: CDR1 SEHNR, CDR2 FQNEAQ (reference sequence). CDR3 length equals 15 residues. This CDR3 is CASSFSRDRGYEQYF.

The CDR3 sequence is CSVQRQVLSTDTQYF. The chain employs TRBV29-1 and TRBJ2-3. Germline lookup yields CDR1 SQVTM and CDR2 ANQGSEA. The length of the CDR3 is 15 residues.

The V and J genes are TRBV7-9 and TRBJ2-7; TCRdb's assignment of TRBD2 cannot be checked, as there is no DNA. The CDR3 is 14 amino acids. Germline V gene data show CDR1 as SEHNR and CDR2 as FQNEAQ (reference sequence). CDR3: CASSKIGLAYEQYF.

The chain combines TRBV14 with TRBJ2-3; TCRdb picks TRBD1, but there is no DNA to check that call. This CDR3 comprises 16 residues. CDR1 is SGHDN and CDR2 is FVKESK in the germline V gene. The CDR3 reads CASSYLRDSGTDTQYF.

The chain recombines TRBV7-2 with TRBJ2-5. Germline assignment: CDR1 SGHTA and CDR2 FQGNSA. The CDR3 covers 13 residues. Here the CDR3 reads CASSIPYQETQYF.

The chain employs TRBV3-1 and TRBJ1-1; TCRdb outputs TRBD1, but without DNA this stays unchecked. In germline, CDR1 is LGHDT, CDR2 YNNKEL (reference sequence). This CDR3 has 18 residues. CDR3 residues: CASSQDIRIGTIRTEAFF.

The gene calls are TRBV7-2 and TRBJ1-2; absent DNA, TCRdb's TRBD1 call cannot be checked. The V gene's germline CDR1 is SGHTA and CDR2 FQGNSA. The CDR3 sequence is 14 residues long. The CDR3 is CASSSDRGTYGYTF.

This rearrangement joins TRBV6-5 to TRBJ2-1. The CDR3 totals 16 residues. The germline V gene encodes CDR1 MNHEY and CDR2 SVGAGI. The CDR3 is CASSGMSFPVYNEQFF.

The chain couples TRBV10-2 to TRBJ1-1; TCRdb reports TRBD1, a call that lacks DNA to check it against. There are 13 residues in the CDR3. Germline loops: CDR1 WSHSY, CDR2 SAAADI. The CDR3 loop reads CASSPGGRSEAFF.

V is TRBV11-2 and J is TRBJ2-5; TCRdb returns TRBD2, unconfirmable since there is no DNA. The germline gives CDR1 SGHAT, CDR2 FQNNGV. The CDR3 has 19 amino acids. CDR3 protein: CASSLGRTSGGPMGETQYF.